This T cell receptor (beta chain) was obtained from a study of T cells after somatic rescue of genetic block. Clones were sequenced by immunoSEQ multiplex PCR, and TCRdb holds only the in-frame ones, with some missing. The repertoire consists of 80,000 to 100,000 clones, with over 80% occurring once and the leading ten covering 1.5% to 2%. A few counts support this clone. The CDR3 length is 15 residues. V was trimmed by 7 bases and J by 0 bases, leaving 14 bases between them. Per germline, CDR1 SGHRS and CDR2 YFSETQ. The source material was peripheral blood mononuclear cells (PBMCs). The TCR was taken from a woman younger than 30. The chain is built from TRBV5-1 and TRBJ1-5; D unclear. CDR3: CASSEDADSNQPQHF. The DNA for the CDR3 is TGCGCCAGCTCAGAAGACGCCGATAGCAATCAGCCCCAGCATTTT.